These 10 T cell receptor beta chains came from one sample sequenced in a study of human T cells and chemical hapten exposure. Time point given: patch test 1, 2 weeks after DPC sensitization. The treatment: therapeutic diphenylcyclopropenone sensitization with weekly scalp DPC. TCRdb analysed the RACE reads with MiXCR anew, one entry per CDR3 protein. This table has about 49,000 distinct CDR3 sequences, approximately 9.1% appearing once. This specimen consisted of whole blood, obtained in connection with sensitization to the hapten diphenylcyclopropenone (DPC). The origin of the receptors is a woman in her fifties or sixties with alopecia areata. Some clones in this sample may be carry-over from other donors' samples.

In this sample, this clonotype turned up many times. This rearrangement joins TRBV27 to TRBJ2-7; TRBD2 might be the D (6 bases). Germline V gives CDR1 MNHEY, CDR2 SMNVEV (reference sequence). This CDR3 comprises 15 residues. Trimming removed 3 bases from V and 4 bases from J, with 16 bases in between. CDR3 DNA sequence: TGTGCCAGCAGTTTCGGAGCGGGTTTTATTTACGAGCAGTACTTC. Translating gives CASSFGAGFIYEQYF.

This clonotype showed up just a few times. This chain joins TRBV6-5 and TRBJ2-3, with D possibly being TRBD1 or TRBD2 (5 bases each). The germline CDR1 and CDR2 sequences are MNHEY and SVGAGI. Trimming took 2 bases from V and 1 from J, leaving 10 bases between them. The CDR3 runs to 15 residues. CDR3 sequence (DNA): TGTGCCAGCAGTTACGGGGACGCTCGCACAGATACGCAGTATTTT. Amino acid sequence: CASSYGDARTDTQYF.

This chain connects TRBV5-6 to TRBJ1-2; 8 bases are a match to TRBD1. The V segment lost 4 bases and the J segment 0 bases; nucleotides outside the gene matches: 8. Germline CDR1 and CDR2: SGHDT and YYEEEE. CDR3 size: 16 residues. CDR3 region: CASSTARGLTNYGYTF. The CDR3 DNA follows: TGTGCCAGCAGCACCGCCAGGGGGCTTACTAACTATGGCTACACCTTC.

For this clonotype: A much larger clone lies a single base off, so this may be a read error. The chain recombines TRBV20-1 with TRBJ2-7, with 7 bases fitting TRBD2. V lost 7 bases and J lost 2; bases outside the gene matches: 14. This CDR3 comprises 15 residues. The germline V gene has CDR1 DFQATT and CDR2 SNEGSKA (reference sequence). CDR3 sequence: CSVRGVQPSPYEQYF. The CDR3 DNA reads TGCAGTGTCCGGGGGGTCCAACCCAGTCCCTACGAGCAGTACTTC.

This clonotype was recorded many times. The gene calls are TRBV29-1 and TRBJ1-1, with D tentatively TRBD1 (5 bases). CDR3 size: 13 residues. V was clipped by 6 bases and J by 4 bases, with 15 bases between them. CDR1 is SQVTM and CDR2 is ANQGSEA in the germline V gene. The CDR3 nucleotides read TGCAGCGTCACCGGTTGGGGGGGCACTGAAGCTTTCTTT. This translates into CSVTGWGGTEAFF. Using reference TRBV29-1 and TRBJ1-1 for the parts outside the CDR3, the full variable domain is SAVISQKPSRDICQRGTSLTIQCQVDSQVTMMFWYRQQPGQSLTLIATANQGSEATYESGFVIDKFPISRPNLTFSTLTVSNMSPEDSSIYLCSVTGWGGTEAFFGQGTRLTVV.

Ten or more counts support this clonotype. The CDR3 bases are TGTGCCTGGAGTTCCGGGGACAATGAGCAGTTCTTC. It translates to CAWSSGDNEQFF. The chain couples TRBV30 to TRBJ2-1; maybe TRBD2 (5 bases). Germline V gene sequence: CDR1 GTSNPN, CDR2 SVGIG (reference sequence). V dropped 2 bases and J dropped 5 bases, with 7 bases sitting between them. This CDR3 is 12 amino acids long.

V usage is TRBV20-1 and J usage is TRBJ1-1; 9 bases map to TRBD1. CDR3 size: 14 residues. J lost 5 bases, V lost 5 bases, and 9 bases had no gene match. Germline V gene data show CDR1 as DFQATT and CDR2 as SNEGSKA (reference sequence). CDR3 sequence reads: CSARGQGGRTEAFF. CDR3 bases: TGCAGTGCTCGGGGACAGGGCGGAAGGACTGAAGCTTTCTTT.

The sample holds many counts of this clonotype. At one of its ends the junction is not consistent with the germline gene, which may arise from a read error. The chain couples TRBV6-6 to TRBJ1-5; TRBD1 is a possible D gene (5 bases). This CDR3 is built from 15 residues. The germline CDR1 and CDR2 sequences are MNHNY and SVGAGI (reference sequence). CDR3 loop: CASTYEGVAGQPQHF. CDR3 DNA sequence: TGTGCCAGCACTTACGAAGGGGTAGCAGGTCAGCCCCAGCATTTT.

In its sample, this clonotype was seen many times. The V and J genes are TRBV18 and TRBJ1-5; TRBD1 aligns across 8 bases. With V trimmed by 3 bases and J by 5 bases, 3 bases remained unmatched. Per the germline V gene, CDR1 is KGHSH and CDR2 is LQKENI. The CDR3 is made up of 14 amino acids. In DNA form, the CDR3 reads TGTGCCAGCTCACCGACAGGGGAATATCAGCCCCAGCATTTT. This gives the protein CASSPTGEYQPQHF.

This chain connects TRBV5-1 to TRBJ2-2; TRBD2 matches 7 bases. This CDR3 is built from 16 residues. J lost 5 bases, V lost 0 bases, and 7 bases had no gene match. Germline assignment: CDR1 SGHRS and CDR2 YFSETQ. The CDR3 DNA is TGCGCCAGCAGCTTGGCCGTAGCGGGCCGTACCGGGGAGCTGTTTTTT. Amino acid sequence: CASSLAVAGRTGELFF. Combining the CDR3 with reference TRBV5-1 and TRBJ2-2 gives the whole variable domain KAGVTQTPRYLIKTRGQQVTLSCSPISGHRSVSWYQQTPGQGLQFLFEYFSETQRNKGNFPGRFSGRQFSNSRSEMNVSTLELGDSALYLCASSLAVAGRTGELFFGEGSRLTVL.